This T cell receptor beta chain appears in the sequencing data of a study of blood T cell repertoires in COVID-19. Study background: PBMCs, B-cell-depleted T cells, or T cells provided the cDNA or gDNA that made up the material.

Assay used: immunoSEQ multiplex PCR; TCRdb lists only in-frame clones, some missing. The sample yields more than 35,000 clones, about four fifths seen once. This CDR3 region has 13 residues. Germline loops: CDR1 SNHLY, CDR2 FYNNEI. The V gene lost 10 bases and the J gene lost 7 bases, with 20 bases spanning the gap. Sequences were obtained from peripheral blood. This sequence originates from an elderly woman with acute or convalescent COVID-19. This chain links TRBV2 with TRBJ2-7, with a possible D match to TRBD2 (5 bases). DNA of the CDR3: TGTGCCACAAGCGGACGGCCTCTTGAGGAGCAGTACTTC. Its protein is CATSGRPLEEQYF.